The clone carrying this T cell receptor (beta chain) was counted between two and nine times. No antigen is known for it. The Oncomine TCR Beta short-read assay was applied to DNA of cultured CD4+ T cells. Cultured CD4+ T cells were the source of extracted genomic DNA. MiXCR, run by TCRdb on the PCR reads, gives a single entry per CDR3 protein. The sample contains roughly 18,000 distinct CDR3 sequences, roughly 70% of which appear only once. This entry is derived from a study of vaccination and CD4 T cells after COVID-19. About the research overall: Samples were taken after vaccination, a median of roughly 70 days after dose two, with a range of 14 to 241.

Treatment of the sample: approximately 9-day PBMC culture with coronavirus spike peptide pools or control peptides (ViraFEST assay). PBMCs, plated at about 2.2 million per well, were grown in the presence of 10 IU/ml IL-2 and 9 to 10 ug/ml peptide pools. Germline loops: CDR1 LNHNV, CDR2 YYDKDF (reference sequence). The CDR3 sequence is 17 residues long. With 0 bases removed from V and 5 bases from J, the gap between germline ends came to 16 bases. The source material was CD4+ T cells from blood, cultured in vitro. The chain employs TRBV15 and TRBJ2-2; tentatively, D is TRBD2 (6 bases). This TCR was recovered from a human donor who had recovered from COVID-19. The CDR3 reads CATSRDRAGTKTGELFF. The CDR3, as DNA: TGTGCCACCAGCAGAGATCGGGCGGGGACCAAGACCGGGGAGCTGTTTTTT.